These 28 T cell receptor beta chains were sequenced from one sample in a study of control samples from healthy donors and cancer patients. Only in-frame clones appear in the TCRdb table, and some are missing; sequencing was by immunoSEQ multiplex PCR. This table holds around 55,000 clones, approximately 95% found once. Sequencing was performed on blood. Source of these receptors: a woman under 30 in good health.

This clone was seen only once. V usage is TRBV9 and J usage is TRBJ1-6; tentatively, D is TRBD1 (6 bases). Trimming cost V 3 bases and J 9 bases, with 19 bases left between them. The CDR3 runs 16 residues. Germline CDR1 and CDR2: SGDLS and YYNGEE. The CDR3 DNA reads TGTGCCAGCAGCGACACTGACAGGTTTCAAGGTTCACCCCTCCACTTT. Its translation: CASSDTDRFQGSPLHF.

The gene calls are TRBV27 and TRBJ1-1; 8 bases match TRBD1. CDR3 size: 14 residues. The germline V gene encodes CDR1 MNHEY and CDR2 SMNVEV (reference sequence). V lost 4 bases to trimming and J lost 1 base; unmatched junction nucleotides: 2. The CDR3 region is CASSSGQGNTEAFF. The CDR3 nucleotides are TGTGCCAGCAGTTCCGGACAGGGGAACACTGAAGCTTTCTTT.

The chain employs TRBV7-6 and TRBJ2-1, with D tentatively TRBD1 (5 bases). V was shortened by 1 base and J by 2 bases, with 12 bases between the two germline ends. Germline assignment: CDR1 SGHVS and CDR2 FNYEAQ. The CDR3 has 16 residues. This CDR3 is CASSLESGRTYNEQFF. CDR3 in DNA: TGTGCCAGCAGCTTAGAGTCAGGGCGCACCTACAATGAGCAGTTCTTC.

The V gene is TRBV6-5, the J gene TRBJ1-2, with no clear D. Trimming took 6 bases from V and 4 from J, leaving 18 bases between them. Germline assignment: CDR1 MNHEY and CDR2 SVGAGI. The CDR3 runs 15 residues. The CDR3 is CASRLLGPAAYGYTF. The CDR3 region has the DNA TGTGCCAGCAGGCTCTTAGGACCGGCGGCCTATGGCTACACCTTC.

This chain uses TRBV21-1 with TRBJ2-5; TRBD2 is the table's D call and was not checked against the DNA. TRBV21-1 is classified as a pseudogene. The CDR3 length is 22 residues. CDR3 in amino acids: CASSKRPPAPRKGTWTIETQYF. The CDR3 DNA is TGTGCCAGCAGCAAGAGACCCCCAGCCCCCAGAAAAGGGACGTGGACTATAGAGACCCAGTACTTC.

The V call is TRBV11-2, the J call TRBJ2-1; no reliable D call. V was trimmed by 1 base and J by 9 bases, leaving 7 bases between them. From germline, CDR1 is SGHAT and CDR2 FQNNGV. This CDR3 is built from 12 residues. The CDR3 nucleotides read TGTGCCAGCAGCTTAGGTCTTCGTGAGCAGTTCTTC. It encodes CASSLGLREQFF.

This chain connects TRBV6-2 or TRBV6-3 to TRBJ2-1; 12 nucleotides align to TRBD2. The V gene's germline CDR1 is MNHEY and CDR2 SVGEGT. V lost 0 bases to trimming and J lost 15 bases; unmatched junction nucleotides: 15. The CDR3 is made up of 17 amino acids. The CDR3 is CASSYSIKLAGGPKRFF. Written as DNA, the CDR3 is TGTGCCAGCAGTTACTCGATTAAGCTAGCGGGGGGGCCTAAACGGTTCTTC.

For this clone: The junction and the germline gene differ at one end; a read error may be behind it. The rearrangement joins TRBV2 to TRBJ1-6, with TRBD1 as a possible D gene (5 bases). Germline V gene data show CDR1 as SNHLY and CDR2 as FYNNEI. The CDR3 is 12 amino acids. The CDR3: CGGGIDNSPLHF. The CDR3 DNA follows: TGCGGTGGGGGGATAGATAATTCACCCCTCCACTTT.

The rearrangement links TRBV7-8 to TRBJ2-7; D possibly corresponds to TRBD2 (6 bases). The CDR3 contains 16 residues. Germline CDR1 and CDR2: SGHVS and FQNEAQ. V was clipped by 4 bases and J by 2 bases, with 18 bases between them. For the CDR3, the DNA is TGTGCCAGCAGCTCTCAAGACGCCGGAGGGCCCTACGAGCAGTACTTC. Its translation is CASSSQDAGGPYEQYF.

Concerning this clone itself: One end of the junction is discordant with germline, which a read error may explain. This rearrangement joins TRBV24-1 to TRBJ1-2; D gene ambiguous. The CDR3 length is 14 residues. CDR1 and CDR2 (germline): KGHDR, SFDVKD. CDR3 region: CATIRGGANHGYTF. As DNA, the CDR3 is TGTGCCACCATCAGAGGCGGAGCTAACCATGGCTACACCTTC.

The chain combines TRBV19 with TRBJ2-5; 12 bases map to TRBD2. Germline assignment: CDR1 LNHDA and CDR2 SQIVND (reference sequence). V lost 3 bases to trimming and J lost 4 bases; unmatched junction nucleotides: 6. This CDR3 is 16 amino acids long. CDR3 sequence (DNA): TGTGCCAGTAGTATCTCCGGGACTAGCGGGCGAGAGACCCAGTACTTC. Translating it yields CASSISGTSGRETQYF.

About this clone itself: The identical CDR3 is also encoded by other nucleotide sequences in the sample. The chain uses TRBV2 and TRBJ1-1; TRBD1 is a possible D gene (6 bases). In germline, CDR1 is SNHLY, CDR2 FYNNEI. Trimming took off 1 base at V and 10 bases at J, with 13 bases between the two ends. This CDR3 comprises 13 residues. CDR3 region: CASSEETGLRAFF. DNA for the CDR3: TGTGCCAGCAGTGAAGAAACAGGGTTGAGAGCTTTCTTT.

This chain joins TRBV5-1 and TRBJ1-1; D unclear. With 0 bases removed from V and 4 bases from J, the gap between germline ends came to 7 bases. Germline V gives CDR1 SGHRS, CDR2 YFSETQ. This CDR3 region has 13 residues. As DNA, the CDR3 is TGCGCCAGCAGCTTGGCGGCAGGCACTGAAGCTTTCTTT. This sequence encodes CASSLAAGTEAFF.

This chain joins TRBV19 and TRBJ2-7, with D hard to call. Trimming cost V 2 bases and J 3 bases, with 11 bases left between them. The length of the CDR3 is 14 residues. Germline lookup yields CDR1 LNHDA and CDR2 SQIVND (reference sequence). The CDR3 DNA sequence: TGTGCCAGTAGTATAAGAGCCAGTAACTACGAGCAGTACTTC. Protein: CASSIRASNYEQYF.

This sequence joins TRBV14 and TRBJ1-6; possibly TRBD1 for D (5 bases). There are 15 residues in the CDR3. Germline V lookup: CDR1 SGHDN, CDR2 FVKESK. With 1 base removed from V and 8 bases from J, the gap between germline ends came to 12 bases. In nucleotides, the CDR3 is TGTGCCAGCAGCCAAGTTAGGGGCACTCATTCACCCCTCCACTTT. It codes for CASSQVRGTHSPLHF. The full variable domain, with the rest looked up from reference TRBV14 and TRBJ1-6, is EAGVTQFPSHSVIEKGQTVTLRCDPISGHDNLYWYRRVMGKEIKFLLHFVKESKQDESGMPNNRFLAERTGGTYSTLKVQPAELEDSGVYFCASSQVRGTHSPLHFGNGTRLTVT.

This clone was counted between two and nine times. CDR3 in amino acids: CASSDLAGDQETQYF. The CDR3 DNA sequence: TGTGCCAGCAGTGATCTAGCGGGGGACCAAGAGACCCAGTACTTC. This chain connects TRBV6-1 to TRBJ2-5; 10 bases line up with TRBD2. Germline loops: CDR1 MNHNS, CDR2 SASEGT. The CDR3 totals 15 residues. V trimming: 3 bases; J trimming: 0 bases; junction bases outside the gene matches: 1.

In its sample, this clone was seen once. This CDR3 is CASSANGDGTGKAFF. CDR3 bases: TGTGCCAGCAGCGCCAACGGAGACGGGACAGGGAAAGCTTTCTTT. The V gene is TRBV9, the J gene TRBJ1-1; the match to TRBD1 covers 9 bases. The germline gives CDR1 SGDLS, CDR2 YYNGEE. V lost 3 bases to trimming and J lost 9 bases; unmatched junction nucleotides: 12. There are 15 residues in the CDR3.

The chain couples TRBV7-2 to TRBJ2-1; 11 bases are a match to TRBD2. This CDR3 contains 13 residues. Unmatched junction bases numbered 5, after V lost 4 bases and J lost 12 bases. The germline V gene encodes CDR1 SGHTA and CDR2 FQGNSA. The CDR3 region has the DNA TGTGCCAGCAGCTCCCCTAGCGGGGGGTTGCAGTTCTTC. This sequence encodes CASSSPSGGLQFF.

The chain joins TRBV9 to TRBJ1-2; D unclear. V was clipped by 0 bases and J by 1 base, with 7 bases between them. Germline assignment: CDR1 SGDLS and CDR2 YYNGEE. The CDR3 covers 14 residues. The DNA for the CDR3 is TGTGCCAGCAGCGTAGAAGTCAGTAACTATGGCTACACCTTC. It translates to CASSVEVSNYGYTF.

This sequence joins TRBV9 and TRBJ1-4, with D tentatively TRBD1 (5 bases). The V gene's germline CDR1 is SGDLS and CDR2 YYNGEE. The length of the CDR3 is 16 residues. Trimming pared 3 bases from V and 8 bases from J, leaving 20 bases between. In DNA, the CDR3 is TGTGCCAGCAGCGCTAGGGACGGTGAGGGGAGAGAAAAACTGTTTTTT. Translating gives CASSARDGEGREKLFF.

The chain combines TRBV18 with TRBJ2-7, with D perhaps being TRBD1 or TRBD2 (5 bases each). V was cut by 1 base and J by 0 bases, with 7 bases left in between. Looked up from germline, CDR1 is KGHSH and CDR2 is LQKENI. This CDR3 comprises 14 residues. This CDR3 reads CASSPRGSSYEQYF. CDR3 nucleotide sequence: TGTGCCAGCTCACCACGGGGGAGCTCCTACGAGCAGTACTTC. Supplemented by reference TRBV18 and TRBJ2-7, the full variable domain reads NAGVMQNPRHLVRRRGQEARLRCSPMKGHSHVYWYRQLPEEGLKFMVYLQKENIIDESGMPKERFSAEFPKEGPSILRIQQVVRGDSAAYFCASSPRGSSYEQYFGPGTRLTVT.

The rearrangement joins TRBV18 to TRBJ1-1, with 8 bases matching TRBD1. The J segment lost 6 bases and the V segment lost 6 bases, leaving 9 bases of the junction unmatched. The germline gives CDR1 KGHSH, CDR2 LQKENI. The CDR3 consists of 14 residues. The CDR3 spells CASSPGQGRPEAFF. In nucleotides, the CDR3 is TGTGCCAGCTCGCCCGGACAGGGTCGGCCTGAAGCTTTCTTT.

The chain employs TRBV2 and TRBJ2-1; D unclear. The CDR3 sequence is 13 residues long. CDR1 is SNHLY and CDR2 is FYNNEI in the germline V gene. Trimming left V 6 bases short and J 3 bases short, with 9 bases between. The CDR3 DNA reads as TGTGCCAGCAGAGCTAAAAGCTACAATGAGCAGTTCTTC. Protein product: CASRAKSYNEQFF.

This clone occurred once. DNA of the CDR3: TGTGCCAGCAGCTTAGGGGGTTTAGCGGGGGGATCGTACGAGCAGTACTTC. Amino acid sequence: CASSLGGLAGGSYEQYF. The chain couples TRBV7-8 to TRBJ2-7; 10 positions agree with TRBD2. This CDR3 is built from 17 residues. V dropped 1 base and J dropped 4; count of bases not matched to a gene: 10. CDR1 is SGHVS, CDR2 FQNEAQ, per germline.

The rearrangement joins TRBV25-1 to TRBJ1-2, with 7 bases that match TRBD1. V trimming: 2 bases; J trimming: 3 bases; junction bases outside the gene matches: 3. The CDR3 is 14 amino acids. Germline loops: CDR1 MGHDK, CDR2 SYGVNS. CDR3 bases: TGTGCCAGCAGTGAACAGGGGGGAGACTATGGCTACACCTTC. Amino acids: CASSEQGGDYGYTF.

The rearrangement uses TRBV7-9 and TRBJ2-1; TRBD2 agrees at 12 bases. The junction had 11 bases not matched to a gene; V was cut back by 5 bases and J by 12 bases. This CDR3 is 15 amino acids long. CDR1 is SEHNR, CDR2 FQNEAQ, per germline (reference sequence). The CDR3 region is CASSRTSGGNPTQFF. DNA for the CDR3: TGTGCCAGCAGCCGAACTAGCGGGGGGAACCCGACGCAGTTCTTC.

V gene TRBV2 combines with J gene TRBJ1-1; TRBD1 matches 8 bases. The CDR3 sequence is 13 residues long. The germline V gene encodes CDR1 SNHLY and CDR2 FYNNEI. J was trimmed by 3 bases and V by 8 bases; bases with no gene match: 5. DNA for the CDR3: TGTGCCAGCGGGGACAGGAGGGACACTGAAGCTTTCTTT. This translates into CASGDRRDTEAFF.

V usage is TRBV6-5 and J usage is TRBJ1-2; 7 bases are shared with TRBD1. V was pared by 5 bases and J by 3 bases, with 3 bases of the junction left unmatched. Germline CDR1 reads MNHEY; CDR2 reads SVGAGI. This CDR3 is 13 amino acids long. The CDR3 coding sequence is TGTGCCAGCAGTCCGGGACAGTACTATGGCTACACCTTC. It specifies CASSPGQYYGYTF.